A selection of T cell receptor beta chains follows, all from one sample in a study of CD8 T cells in Susac syndrome. Via MiXCR, TCRdb re-called the immunoSEQ multiplex PCR reads, giving one row per CDR3 protein. This table has 120,000 to 150,000 distinct CDR3 sequences, 94% appearing once. Sequencing was performed on CD8+ T cells from PBMCs. These receptors were taken from a human donor in good health. The CDR3 runs from the conserved cysteine through the conserved F or W. A D gene is named only where the DNA matches it firmly. A row's size may be missing; if present it is once, few, many or a size class.

cdr3_aa: CASSFTPDERNGYTF; cdr3_nt: TGTGCCAGCAGTTTTACCCCCGACGAGCGAAATGGCTACACCTTC; v_call: TRBV27; j_call: TRBJ1-2; d_call: -; clone_size: -
cdr3_aa: CASSSGQGWETQYF; cdr3_nt: TGTGCCAGCAGTTCAGGACAGGGTTGGGAGACCCAGTACTTC; v_call: TRBV6-5; j_call: TRBJ2-5; d_call: TRBD1; clone_size: once
cdr3_aa: CASSEYLSSTEAFF; cdr3_nt: TGTGCCAGCAGTGAATATCTAAGTAGCACTGAAGCTTTCTTT; v_call: TRBV25-1; j_call: TRBJ1-1; d_call: -; clone_size: -
cdr3_aa: CSARVRDRGFQPQHF; cdr3_nt: TGCAGTGCTAGAGTACGGGACAGGGGGTTTCAGCCCCAGCATTTT; v_call: TRBV20-1; j_call: TRBJ1-5; d_call: TRBD1; clone_size: -
cdr3_aa: CASSWLPNQPQHF; cdr3_nt: TGTGCCAGCAGTTGGCTGCCAAATCAGCCCCAGCATTTT; v_call: TRBV27; j_call: TRBJ1-5; d_call: -; clone_size: -
cdr3_aa: CASSLGETQYF; cdr3_nt: TGTGCCAGCAGCTTAGGAGAGACCCAGTACTTC; v_call: TRBV27; j_call: TRBJ2-5; d_call: -; clone_size: medium-sized
cdr3_aa: CSVEGLAGTYEQYF; cdr3_nt: TGCAGCGTTGAGGGCCTTGCGGGAACCTACGAGCAGTACTTC; v_call: TRBV29-1; j_call: TRBJ2-7; d_call: -; clone_size: -
cdr3_aa: CSSTSDSYNEQFF; cdr3_nt: TGCAGCTCTACTAGCGATTCCTACAATGAGCAGTTCTTC; v_call: TRBV29-1; j_call: TRBJ2-1; d_call: TRBD2; clone_size: once
cdr3_aa: CATTLGRIYGYTF; cdr3_nt: TGTGCCACCACCCTCGGACGGATCTATGGCTACACCTTC; v_call: TRBV15; j_call: TRBJ1-2; d_call: -; clone_size: -
cdr3_aa: CASSLGDLRPHEQYF; cdr3_nt: TGTGCCAGCAGCCTCGGGGACCTTCGTCCCCACGAGCAGTACTTC; v_call: TRBV5-6; j_call: TRBJ2-7; d_call: -; clone_size: -
cdr3_aa: CASSPRGAGANVLTF; cdr3_nt: TGTGCCAGCTCACCACGAGGGGCTGGGGCCAACGTCCTGACTTTC; v_call: TRBV18; j_call: TRBJ2-6; d_call: -; clone_size: -
cdr3_aa: CSATLQDRVMDEQYF; cdr3_nt: TGCAGTGCTACTCTACAGGACAGGGTAATGGACGAGCAGTACTTC; v_call: TRBV20-1; j_call: TRBJ2-7; d_call: TRBD1; clone_size: -
cdr3_aa: CSVEVQASGRFGEQFF; cdr3_nt: TGCAGCGTTGAAGTTCAGGCTAGCGGGAGATTTGGTGAGCAGTTCTTC; v_call: TRBV29-1; j_call: TRBJ2-1; d_call: TRBD2; clone_size: -
cdr3_aa: CSARDGLVSSYEQYF; cdr3_nt: TGCAGTGCTAGAGATGGTCTAGTTAGCTCCTACGAGCAGTACTTC; v_call: TRBV20-1; j_call: TRBJ2-7; d_call: -; clone_size: -
cdr3_aa: CASSFSGSDEQFF; cdr3_nt: TGTGCCAGCAGCTTTAGCGGGAGCGATGAGCAGTTCTTC; v_call: TRBV7-8; j_call: TRBJ2-1; d_call: TRBD2; clone_size: -
cdr3_aa: CASSLGLAGEQYF; cdr3_nt: TGTGCCAGCAGTCTAGGACTAGCGGGCGAGCAGTACTTC; v_call: TRBV4-2; j_call: TRBJ2-7; d_call: TRBD2; clone_size: few
cdr3_aa: CSASPGQKYF; cdr3_nt: TGCAGTGCTAGTCCCGGACAGAAGTACTTC; v_call: TRBV20-1; j_call: TRBJ2-7; d_call: -; clone_size: -
cdr3_aa: CATSGSEPGNQPQHF; cdr3_nt: TGTGCCACCAGCGGATCTGAGCCGGGGAATCAGCCCCAGCATTTT; v_call: TRBV15; j_call: TRBJ1-5; d_call: -; clone_size: -
cdr3_aa: CASRDSRGQDGYTF; cdr3_nt: TGTGCCAGCAGAGATTCCAGGGGGCAGGACGGCTACACCTTC; v_call: TRBV27; j_call: TRBJ1-2; d_call: TRBD1; clone_size: -
cdr3_aa: CASSSTSEQETQYF; cdr3_nt: TGTGCCAGCAGCTCCACTAGCGAGCAAGAGACCCAGTACTTC; v_call: TRBV7-9; j_call: TRBJ2-5; d_call: TRBD2; clone_size: once
cdr3_aa: CASSLSGRARGEQFF; cdr3_nt: TGTGCCAGCAGTCTTAGCGGGAGGGCCCGGGGGGAGCAGTTCTTC; v_call: TRBV7-9; j_call: TRBJ2-1; d_call: TRBD2; clone_size: few
cdr3_aa: CASSFPGLAGVTGELFF; cdr3_nt: TGTGCCAGCAGCTTCCCTGGACTAGCGGGAGTCACCGGGGAGCTGTTTTTT; v_call: TRBV7-2; j_call: TRBJ2-2; d_call: TRBD2; clone_size: -
cdr3_aa: CASSLGTPYEQYF; cdr3_nt: TGTGCCAGCAGTTTGGGGACACCCTACGAGCAGTACTTC; v_call: TRBV28; j_call: TRBJ2-7; d_call: -; clone_size: -
cdr3_aa: CASSNMEKGIAKNIQYF; cdr3_nt: TGTGCCAGCAGCAATATGGAAAAGGGGATAGCCAAAAACATTCAGTACTTC; v_call: TRBV21-1; j_call: TRBJ2-4; d_call: -; clone_size: -
cdr3_aa: CASSIARSSGSSYNEQFF; cdr3_nt: TGTGCCAGTAGTATAGCCCGGTCTAGCGGGAGCTCCTACAATGAGCAGTTCTTC; v_call: TRBV19; j_call: TRBJ2-1; d_call: TRBD2; clone_size: -
cdr3_aa: CASSQEEREETQYF; cdr3_nt: TGTGCCAGCAGCCAAGAGGAGAGAGAAGAGACCCAGTACTTC; v_call: TRBV3-1; j_call: TRBJ2-5; d_call: -; clone_size: -
cdr3_aa: CAWRKLGGEDTQYF; cdr3_nt: TGTGCCTGGAGGAAATTGGGCGGAGAAGATACGCAGTATTTT; v_call: TRBV30; j_call: TRBJ2-3; d_call: -; clone_size: -
cdr3_aa: CASSRQEVATNEKLFF; cdr3_nt: TGTGCCAGCAGCCGACAGGAGGTAGCAACTAATGAAAAACTGTTTTTT; v_call: TRBV7-9; j_call: TRBJ1-4; d_call: -; clone_size: -
cdr3_aa: CSASPFKRELPYNEQFF; cdr3_nt: TGCAGTGCTAGTCCCTTCAAGCGGGAGCTTCCCTACAATGAGCAGTTCTTC; v_call: TRBV20-1; j_call: TRBJ2-1; d_call: TRBD2; clone_size: once
cdr3_aa: CSAPGAGDHYEQYF; cdr3_nt: TGCAGTGCCCCAGGGGCGGGAGACCACTACGAGCAGTACTTC; v_call: TRBV20-1; j_call: TRBJ2-7; d_call: -; clone_size: -
cdr3_aa: CASSPLSVAYNEQFF; cdr3_nt: TGTGCCAGCAGCCCCTTGTCGGTAGCTTACAATGAGCAGTTCTTC; v_call: TRBV7-9; j_call: TRBJ2-1; d_call: -; clone_size: -
cdr3_aa: CASSLSGDYTF; cdr3_nt: TGCGCCAGCAGCCTATCCGGGGACTACACCTTC; v_call: TRBV5-1; j_call: TRBJ1-2; d_call: -; clone_size: -
cdr3_aa: CASSPRTSGSTDTQYF; cdr3_nt: TGTGCCAGCAGCCCTCGGACTAGCGGGAGCACAGATACGCAGTATTTT; v_call: TRBV7-8; j_call: TRBJ2-3; d_call: TRBD2; clone_size: few
cdr3_aa: CASSLSGSHEQYF; cdr3_nt: TGTGCCAGCAGTTTATCGGGCAGCCACGAGCAGTACTTC; v_call: TRBV27; j_call: TRBJ2-7; d_call: -; clone_size: -
cdr3_aa: CASAPGQGINEQFF; cdr3_nt: TGTGCCAGCGCGCCGGGACAGGGTATTAATGAGCAGTTCTTC; v_call: TRBV27; j_call: TRBJ2-1; d_call: TRBD1; clone_size: -
cdr3_aa: CASIPGTGVYNEQFF; cdr3_nt: TGTGCCAGCATTCCCGGGACAGGGGTCTACAATGAGCAGTTCTTC; v_call: TRBV28; j_call: TRBJ2-1; d_call: TRBD1; clone_size: once
cdr3_aa: CASSQDIRTSYNEQFF; cdr3_nt: TGCGCCAGCAGCCAAGATATCCGGACGTCCTACAATGAGCAGTTCTTC; v_call: TRBV4-3; j_call: TRBJ2-1; d_call: -; clone_size: -
cdr3_aa: CASSSYRSNEQFF; cdr3_nt: TGTGCCAGCAGCTCCTACAGGAGCAATGAGCAGTTCTTC; v_call: TRBV7-9; j_call: TRBJ2-1; d_call: -; clone_size: -